Listed below are T cell receptor beta chains from one sample, sequenced in a study of immune characteristics of hereditary and idiopathic chronic pancreatitis. Method: immunoSEQ multiplex PCR; TCRdb's copy keeps in-frame clones and lacks some. This table has 1,600 or so clones, roughly 80% appearing once. Sequenced material: pancreas tissue with hereditary chronic pancreatitis. The receptors come from a human donor with chronic pancreatitis. Both conserved end residues are part of each CDR3. D genes are given only for firm matches. The size of a clone is reported for some rows only, either as once, few or many, or as a class for expanded clones.

large | - | TRBJ2-5 | TRBV4-1 | CASSRGGGETQYF | TGCGCCAGCAGCCGTGGAGGGGGAGAGACCCAGTACTTC
large | - | TRBJ1-1 | TRBV29-1 | CSAAGPWNTEAFF | TGCAGCGCGGCGGGGCCCTGGAACACTGAAGCTTTCTTT
few | - | TRBJ2-2 | TRBV7-3 | CASSLSPLGELFF | TGTGCCAGCAGCTTATCTCCGTTAGGGGAGCTGTTTTTT
- | - | TRBJ2-3 | TRBV24-1 | CATSDPPPDTQYF | TGTGCCACCAGTGATCCCCCACCAGATACGCAGTATTTT
- | TRBD2 | TRBJ2-2 | TRBV9 | CASAPGTSGTGELFF | TGTGCCAGCGCCCCGGGGACTAGCGGGACGGGGGAGCTGTTTTTT
few | TRBD1 | TRBJ2-7 | TRBV19 | CASRGRGHDEQYF | TGTGCCAGTAGGGGCAGGGGGCATGACGAGCAGTACTTC
few | - | TRBJ1-5 | TRBV6-6 | CASSAQGPQPQHF | TGTGCCAGCAGTGCGCAGGGCCCCCAGCCCCAGCATTTT
- | - | TRBJ2-6 | TRBV19 | CASSIRNSGANVLTF | TGTGCCAGTAGTATTCGGAATTCTGGGGCCAACGTCCTGACTTTC
- | TRBD2 | TRBJ2-7 | TRBV6-6 | CASSYSRGLREQYF | TGTGCCAGCAGTTACTCGCGGGGACTACGGGAGCAGTACTTC
- | TRBD1 | TRBJ2-3 | TRBV10-3 | CAIWDSLITDTQYF | TGTGCCATTTGGGACAGCCTGATCACAGATACGCAGTATTTT
- | - | TRBJ1-2 | TRBV28 | CASSLSGATYGYTF | TGTGCCAGCAGTTTATCGGGAGCGACGTATGGCTACACCTTC
few | - | TRBJ2-5 | TRBV6-6 | CASSSQRETQYF | TGTGCCAGCAGTTCCCAGAGAGAGACCCAGTACTTC
once | TRBD2 | TRBJ2-3 | TRBV4-2 | CASSRLPTSGGALADTQYF | TGTGCCAGCAGCCGACTACCGACTAGCGGGGGGGCCCTTGCAGATACGCAGTATTTT
- | TRBD2 | TRBJ2-1 | TRBV15 | CATSRPGLPYNEQFF | TGTGCCACCAGCAGACCGGGACTACCGTACAATGAGCAGTTCTTC
- | - | TRBJ2-5 | TRBV6-5 | CASSLLGAETQYF | TGTGCCAGCAGTTTGCTAGGGGCTGAGACCCAGTACTTC
- | TRBD2 | TRBJ2-3 | TRBV2 | CASLGLAGVGDTQYF | TGTGCCAGCCTGGGGCTAGCGGGAGTGGGCGATACGCAGTATTTT
few | - | TRBJ2-5 | TRBV27 | CASWRYQETQYF | TGTGCCAGCTGGCGCTACCAAGAGACCCAGTACTTC
- | - | TRBJ1-1 | TRBV19 | CASKFLSGPEAFF | TGTGCCAGTAAATTTCTGTCGGGGCCTGAAGCTTTCTTT
- | TRBD2 | TRBJ2-1 | TRBV4-3 | CASSQVSGANNEQFF | TGCGCCAGCAGCCAAGTCAGCGGGGCTAACAATGAGCAGTTCTTC
- | TRBD1 | TRBJ1-5 | TRBV9 | CASSGTGTNQPQHF | TGTGCCAGCAGCGGGACAGGGACCAATCAGCCCCAGCATTTT
- | - | TRBJ2-3 | TRBV19 | CASSISLTDTQYF | TGTGCCAGTAGTATCTCTCTCACAGATACGCAGTATTTT
large | - | TRBJ1-6 | TRBV7-3 | CASSLGTENSPLHF | TGTGCCAGCAGCTTAGGGACGGAGAATTCACCCCTCCACTTT
- | TRBD1 | TRBJ2-2 | TRBV25-1 | CASRTGDNTGELFF | TGTGCCAGCAGGACAGGGGACAACACCGGGGAGCTGTTTTTT
- | - | TRBJ2-3 | TRBV27 | CASSFVAADTQYF | TGTGCCAGCAGTTTTGTTGCTGCAGATACGCAGTATTTT
- | - | TRBJ1-2 | TRBV7-9 | CASSLRNNYGYTF | TGTGCCAGCAGCTTAAGGAATAACTATGGCTACACCTTC
large | - | TRBJ2-1 | TRBV27 | CASSFSRGEQFF | TGTGCCAGCAGTTTCTCCCGGGGTGAGCAGTTCTTC
- | - | TRBJ1-1 | TRBV19 | CATRLNTEAFF | TGTGCCACCCGGCTGAACACTGAAGCTTTCTTT
once | - | TRBJ2-7 | TRBV4-2 | CASSQGVRYEQYF | TGTGCCAGCAGCCAAGGGGTGAGATACGAGCAGTACTTC
- | - | TRBJ1-6 | TRBV4-3 | CASSQEAGADSPLHF | TGCGCCAGCAGCCAAGAGGCAGGGGCGGATTCACCCCTCCACTTT
- | - | TRBJ2-2 | TRBV19 | CASSIRADGELFF | TGTGCCAGTAGTATTAGAGCAGACGGGGAGCTGTTTTTT
- | - | TRBJ2-1 | TRBV3-1/TRBV3-2 | CASSILDPFHSDNEQFF | TGTGCCAGCAGCATATTAGATCCCTTCCATTCCGACAATGAGCAGTTCTTC
few | - | TRBJ1-4 | TRBV7-9 | CASSLSRSGGEKLFF | TGTGCCAGCAGCTTATCTAGGTCCGGAGGGGAAAAACTGTTTTTT
- | - | TRBJ2-2 | TRBV7-6 | CASSLAGGNTGELFF | TGTGCCAGCAGCTTAGCGGGGGGGAACACCGGGGAGCTGTTTTTT
- | TRBD2 | TRBJ2-1 | TRBV28 | CASRLEGTSARGEQFF | TGTGCCAGCAGGCTCGAGGGGACTAGCGCAAGAGGTGAGCAGTTCTTC
- | - | TRBJ1-1 | TRBV6-4 | CASRLGPLNGEAFF | TGTGCCAGCAGGCTAGGGCCCCTAAATGGTGAAGCTTTCTTT
- | - | TRBJ2-3 | TRBV27 | CASSRRETDTQYF | TGTGCCAGCAGCCGGCGGGAAACAGATACGCAGTATTTT
- | - | TRBJ2-7 | TRBV27 | CASSNRDNYEQYF | TGTGCCAGCAGCAACCGGGACAACTACGAGCAGTACTTC
- | - | TRBJ1-1 | TRBV28 | CASSLYRDSDSPHTEAFF | TGTGCCAGCAGTTTATACAGGGACTCCGATTCCCCTCACACTGAAGCTTTCTTT
- | - | TRBJ2-3 | TRBV6-5 | CASSYLGGDTQYF | TGTGCCAGCAGTTACTTAGGGGGGGATACGCAGTATTTT
few | TRBD2 | TRBJ2-1 | TRBV5-1 | CASSLPSGGIYNEQFF | TGCGCCAGCAGCTTGCCAAGCGGGGGGATCTACAATGAGCAGTTCTTC
- | TRBD2 | TRBJ2-5 | TRBV5-4 | CASSSGTSEKTQYF | TGTGCCAGCAGTTCCGGGACTAGTGAGAAGACCCAGTACTTC
large | - | TRBJ2-1 | TRBV11-3 | CASSLFGNLNEQFF | TGTGCCAGCAGCTTATTTGGTAATCTCAATGAGCAGTTCTTC
- | - | TRBJ2-3 | TRBV5-4 | CASSEGTLKPTDTQYF | TGTGCCAGCAGCGAGGGGACCTTAAAGCCTACAGATACGCAGTATTTT
- | TRBD2 | TRBJ2-3 | TRBV4-1 | CASSQPPSGGTDTQYF | TGCGCCAGCAGCCAACCCCCTAGCGGGGGCACAGATACGCAGTATTTT
- | - | TRBJ1-5 | TRBV19 | CASGGSLNQPQHF | TGTGCCAGCGGGGGTTCCCTCAATCAGCCCCAGCATTTT
- | - | TRBJ2-7 | TRBV27 | CASGRYEQYF | TGTGCCAGCGGCCGGTACGAGCAGTACTTC
few | - | TRBJ1-5 | TRBV6-2/TRBV6-3 | CASTPKQGKAQPQHF | TGTGCCAGCACCCCAAAACAGGGAAAAGCTCAGCCCCAGCATTTT
- | TRBD2 | TRBJ2-1 | TRBV7-3 | CASSPTGLDLYNEQFF | TGTGCCAGCAGCCCTACCGGACTAGATCTCTACAATGAGCAGTTCTTC
once | - | TRBJ1-2 | TRBV5-1 | CASSLKDSYGYTF | TGCGCCAGCAGCTTAAAGGACAGCTATGGCTACACCTTC
- | TRBD2 | TRBJ2-7 | TRBV4-3 | CASSQDPAGGAPEQYF | TGCGCCAGCAGCCAAGATCCGGCGGGGGGGGCTCCCGAGCAGTACTTC
- | TRBD2 | TRBJ2-1 | TRBV5-6 | CASSLDVGRLYNEQFF | TGTGCCAGCAGCTTGGATGTCGGGAGGCTCTACAATGAGCAGTTCTTC
- | - | TRBJ1-6 | TRBV30 | CAWNLLRPQWDTNSPLHF | TGTGCCTGGAATCTACTTCGCCCTCAATGGGACACCAATTCACCCCTCCACTTT
- | - | TRBJ2-3 | TRBV4-3 | CASSPGPYTQYF | TGCGCCAGCAGCCCAGGGCCCTATACGCAGTATTTT
- | - | TRBJ1-5 | TRBV19 | CASSSTGSWHQPQHF | TGTGCCAGTAGCAGCACAGGGAGTTGGCATCAGCCCCAGCATTTT
- | - | TRBJ2-5 | TRBV19 | CASSIDWGETQYF | TGTGCCAGTAGTATAGATTGGGGGGAGACCCAGTACTTC
- | - | TRBJ2-1 | TRBV20-1 | CSANDPGEQFF | TGCAGTGCGAACGACCCGGGTGAGCAGTTCTTC
once | TRBD2 | TRBJ2-1 | TRBV28 | CASSSGTSGDNEQFF | TGTGCCAGCAGTTCCGGGACTAGCGGTGACAATGAGCAGTTCTTC
- | - | TRBJ2-4 | TRBV18 | CASSPGRSPGIQYF | TGTGCCAGCTCACCCGGACGGAGCCCGGGCATTCAGTACTTC
few | - | TRBJ2-2 | TRBV5-6 | CASSLRRENVGELFF | TGTGCCAGCAGCTTGCGTCGGGAGAACGTCGGGGAGCTGTTTTTT